Below, 9 T cell receptor beta chains from the same sample are listed, as sequenced in a study of hypomethylating agent response in myelodysplastic syndrome. Some clones are missing from TCRdb's copy, which holds only in-frame ones; the method was immunoSEQ multiplex PCR. The repertoire has fewer than 3,500 clones, around 82% of them found once; the top ten carry about 28%. The material sequenced was bone marrow, taken before or after starting hypomethylating agent treatment for myelodysplastic syndrome (not recorded which). The origin of the receptors is a human donor with myelodysplastic syndrome.

This clone was seen a few times. V is TRBV5-1 and J is TRBJ2-7, with TRBD2 as a possible D gene (5 bases). From germline, CDR1 is SGHRS and CDR2 YFSETQ. The length of the CDR3 is 15 residues. V shed 4 bases and J shed 0 bases, with 14 bases lying between them. DNA of the CDR3: TGCGCCAGCAGCGCCAAGCGGCTGAGCTCCTACGAGCAGTACTTC. This gives the protein CASSAKRLSSYEQYF.

By share of the sample, this clone is medium-sized (0.01 to 0.1%). This rearrangement joins TRBV27 to TRBJ2-1; D may correspond to TRBD1 or TRBD2 (5 bases each). This CDR3 has 13 amino acids. Trimming took off 2 bases at V and 5 bases at J, with 7 bases between the two ends. Germline lookup yields CDR1 MNHEY and CDR2 SMNVEV (reference sequence). The CDR3 is CASSLGTDNEQFF. The CDR3 nucleotides are TGTGCCAGCAGTTTAGGGACGGACAATGAGCAGTTCTTC.

This chain connects TRBV19 to TRBJ2-7, with unresolved D. V gave up 5 bases and J gave up 1 base, with 9 bases separating them. The germline CDR1 and CDR2 sequences are LNHDA and SQIVND (reference sequence). The CDR3 runs 13 residues. This chain's CDR3 is CASSVVLSYEQYF. The CDR3 DNA sequence: TGTGCCAGTAGTGTTGTACTGTCCTACGAGCAGTACTTC. Together with reference TRBV19 and TRBJ2-7, the CDR3 gives the full variable domain: DGGITQSPKYLFRKEGQNVTLSCEQNLNHDAMYWYRQDPGQGLRLIYYSQIVNDFQKGDIAEGYSVSREKKESFPLTVTSAQKNPTAFYLCASSVVLSYEQYFGPGTRLTVT.

This CDR3 reads CASSFDTEAFF. The CDR3 DNA follows: TGTGCCAGCAGTTTTGACACTGAAGCTTTCTTT. V and J are TRBV2 and TRBJ1-1; D is uncertain. V lost 5 bases and J lost 3, with 4 bases in between. Per the germline V gene, CDR1 is SNHLY and CDR2 is FYNNEI. The CDR3 has 11 amino acids.

This clone was counted a few times. Germline and junction disagree at one end, which may indicate a read error. The gene calls are TRBV2 and TRBJ1-3; 7 nucleotides align to TRBD1. The CDR3 extends over 13 amino acids. CDR1 and CDR2 (germline): SNHLY, FYNNEI. Written as DNA, the CDR3 is TGTGCCAGCAGGGGACAGTCTGGGAACACCATATATTTT. Protein product: CASRGQSGNTIYF.

This chain links TRBV9 with TRBJ2-3, with 8 nucleotides matching TRBD2. There are 14 residues in the CDR3. Germline CDR1 SGDLS, CDR2 YYNGEE. V was pared by 0 bases and J by 7 bases, with 4 bases of the junction left unmatched. CDR3 coding DNA: TGTGCCAGCAGCGTAGACGGGGGGGCAAATACGCAGTATTTT. Translation: CASSVDGGANTQYF.

This chain connects TRBV14 to TRBJ1-3; the D is unclear. The CDR3 length is 14 residues. V was trimmed by 1 base and J by 10 bases, leaving 14 bases between them. In germline, CDR1 is SGHDN, CDR2 FVKESK. The CDR3 loop reads CASSQGTTKRTIYF. CDR3 in DNA: TGTGCCAGCAGCCAAGGGACGACCAAAAGGACCATATATTTT.

V usage is TRBV6-1 and J usage is TRBJ2-7, with TRBD1 matching 9 bases. The CDR3 length is 13 residues. CDR1 and CDR2 from the germline V gene are MNHNS and SASEGT. V was clipped by 6 bases and J by 3 bases; unmatched bases: 3. The chain's CDR3 is CASSPTGGYEQYF. For the CDR3, the DNA is TGTGCCAGCAGCCCGACAGGGGGCTACGAGCAGTACTTC.

The chain recombines TRBV2 with TRBJ2-7, with a weak D call TRBD1 (6 bases). The CDR3 is made up of 15 amino acids. The V gene lost 5 bases and the J gene lost 6 bases, with 20 bases spanning the gap. Germline V gives CDR1 SNHLY, CDR2 FYNNEI. The CDR3 bases are TGTGCCAGCAGTCATCCGGGACAAGGGTATTTCGAGCAGTACTTC. Translating gives CASSHPGQGYFEQYF. Full variable domain (remainder filled in from reference TRBV2 and TRBJ2-7): EPEVTQTPSHQVTQMGQEVILRCVPISNHLYFYWYRQILGQKVEFLVSFYNNEISEKSEIFDDQFSVERPDGSNFTLKIRSTKLEDSAMYFCASSHPGQGYFEQYFGPGTRLTVT.